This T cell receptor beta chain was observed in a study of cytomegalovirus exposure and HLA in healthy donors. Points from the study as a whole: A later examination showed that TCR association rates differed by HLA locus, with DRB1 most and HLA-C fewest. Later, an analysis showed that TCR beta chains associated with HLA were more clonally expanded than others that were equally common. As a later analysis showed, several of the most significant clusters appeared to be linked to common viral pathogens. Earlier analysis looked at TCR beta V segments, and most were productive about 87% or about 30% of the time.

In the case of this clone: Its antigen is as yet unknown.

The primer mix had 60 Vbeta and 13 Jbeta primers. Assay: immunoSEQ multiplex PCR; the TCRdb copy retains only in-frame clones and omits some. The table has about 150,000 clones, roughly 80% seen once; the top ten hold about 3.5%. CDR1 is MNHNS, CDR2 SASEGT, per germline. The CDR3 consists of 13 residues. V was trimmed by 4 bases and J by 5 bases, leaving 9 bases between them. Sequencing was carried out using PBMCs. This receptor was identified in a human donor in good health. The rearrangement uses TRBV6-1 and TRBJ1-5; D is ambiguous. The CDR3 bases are TGTGCCAGCAGTGTTGAGAGAGATCAGCCCCAGCATTTT. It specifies CASSVERDQPQHF.